The rows below give T cell receptor beta chains drawn from one sample of a study of T cells in Graves' hyperthyroidism and ophthalmopathy. TCRdb passed the multiplex PCR reads through MiXCR, listing each CDR3 protein once. The sample shows around 400,000 distinct CDR3 sequences, 15% to 18% of them seen only once. The sample comprised blood. The receptors originated from a woman under 30 with Graves' hyperthyroidism that later progressed to Graves' ophthalmopathy. The CDR3 runs from the conserved cysteine through the conserved F or W. Fields, in order: D gene, J gene, V gene, clone size, CDR3 protein, CDR3 DNA. The D gene is left open where the match is weak. Expanded clones get a size class; other rows say once, few or many, or leave the size out.

D gene: TRBD1; J gene: TRBJ2-1; V gene: TRBV18; clone size: many; CDR3 protein: CASSPRETGYRDEQFF; CDR3 DNA: TGTGCCAGCTCACCACGAGAGACAGGGTATCGTGATGAGCAGTTCTTC
D gene: TRBD1; J gene: TRBJ1-1; V gene: TRBV18; clone size: many; CDR3 protein: CASSPMGTGGLTEAFF; CDR3 DNA: TGTGCCAGCTCACCTATGGGGACAGGGGGGCTCACTGAAGCTTTCTTT
D gene: TRBD1; J gene: TRBJ2-5; V gene: TRBV28; clone size: many; CDR3 protein: CASSSTLGQGEKETQYF; CDR3 DNA: TGTGCCAGCAGTTCGACCCTTGGACAGGGGGAGAAAGAGACCCAGTACTTC
D gene: -; J gene: TRBJ2-5; V gene: TRBV9; clone size: -; CDR3 protein: CASSRGPRDETQYF; CDR3 DNA: TGTGCCAGCAGCAGAGGCCCCCGCGATGAGACCCAGTACTTC
D gene: -; J gene: TRBJ1-5; V gene: TRBV20-1; clone size: -; CDR3 protein: CSARDSLNQPQHF; CDR3 DNA: TGCAGTGCTAGAGACAGCTTAAATCAGCCCCAGCATTTT
D gene: TRBD2; J gene: TRBJ2-7; V gene: TRBV28; clone size: many; CDR3 protein: CASRFGTSGTYYEQYF; CDR3 DNA: TGTGCCAGCAGGTTCGGGACTAGCGGAACCTACTACGAGCAGTACTTC
D gene: -; J gene: TRBJ1-1; V gene: TRBV20-1; clone size: many; CDR3 protein: CSAFGRNTEAFF; CDR3 DNA: TGCAGTGCCTTCGGCAGGAACACTGAAGCTTTCTTT
D gene: -; J gene: TRBJ1-2; V gene: TRBV20-1; clone size: -; CDR3 protein: CSAAGGGGREGYTF; CDR3 DNA: TGCAGTGCTGCTGGCGGGGGGGGGAGGGAGGGCTACACCTTC
D gene: -; J gene: TRBJ1-2; V gene: TRBV11-1; clone size: many; CDR3 protein: CASSLRRGGYTF; CDR3 DNA: TGTGCCAGCAGCCTAAGAAGAGGGGGCTACACCTTC
D gene: -; J gene: TRBJ1-2; V gene: TRBV28; clone size: hyperexpanded; CDR3 protein: CASSSQDVGGYTF; CDR3 DNA: TGTGCCAGCAGTTCTCAGGATGTGGGTGGCTACACCTTC
D gene: -; J gene: TRBJ2-3; V gene: TRBV20-1; clone size: -; CDR3 protein: CSASPRGRMTIPDTQYF; CDR3 DNA: TGCAGTGCTAGTCCAAGGGGCCGAATGACAATTCCAGATACGCAGTATTTT
D gene: TRBD2; J gene: TRBJ2-1; V gene: TRBV9; clone size: -; CDR3 protein: CASSASGSWGDEQFF; CDR3 DNA: TGTGCCAGCAGCGCAAGCGGGAGTTGGGGCGATGAGCAGTTCTTC
D gene: -; J gene: TRBJ1-4; V gene: TRBV19; clone size: -; CDR3 protein: CASSIGARFVATNEKLFF; CDR3 DNA: TGTGCCAGTAGTATAGGAGCGCGATTCGTGGCGACTAATGAAAAACTGTTTTTT
D gene: TRBD2; J gene: TRBJ2-3; V gene: TRBV7-2; clone size: many; CDR3 protein: CASSLVRTLAGEGTDTQYF; CDR3 DNA: TGTGCCAGCAGCTTAGTCAGAACACTAGCGGGCGAAGGGACAGATACGCAGTATTTT
D gene: TRBD2; J gene: TRBJ2-4; V gene: TRBV2; clone size: many; CDR3 protein: CASTGITREGNIQYF; CDR3 DNA: TGTGCCAGCACGGGGATAACAAGGGAGGGAAACATTCAGTACTTC
D gene: TRBD2; J gene: TRBJ2-1; V gene: TRBV11-1; clone size: -; CDR3 protein: CASSLILAGAGYNEQFF; CDR3 DNA: TGTGCCAGCAGCTTAATACTAGCGGGTGCGGGCTACAATGAGCAGTTCTTC
D gene: -; J gene: TRBJ2-7; V gene: TRBV20-1; clone size: -; CDR3 protein: CSARLDGTYEQYF; CDR3 DNA: TGCAGTGCTAGGTTGGACGGAACCTACGAGCAGTACTTC
D gene: -; J gene: TRBJ2-2; V gene: TRBV20-1; clone size: many; CDR3 protein: CSAGRDGTGELFF; CDR3 DNA: TGCAGTGCCGGCCGGGACGGCACCGGGGAGCTGTTTTTT
D gene: TRBD2; J gene: TRBJ2-4; V gene: TRBV28; clone size: -; CDR3 protein: CASSLPPGVAGMNIQYF; CDR3 DNA: TGTGCCAGCAGTTTACCCCCCGGGGTAGCGGGAATGAACATTCAGTACTTC
D gene: TRBD2; J gene: TRBJ2-7; V gene: TRBV11-2; clone size: many; CDR3 protein: CASSLYSGHYF; CDR3 DNA: TGTGCCAGCAGCTTATATAGCGGGCATTACTTC
D gene: -; J gene: TRBJ2-3; V gene: TRBV6-5; clone size: -; CDR3 protein: CASSYSDFPSTDTQYF; CDR3 DNA: TGTGCCAGCAGTTACTCGGACTTCCCTAGCACAGATACGCAGTATTTT
D gene: TRBD1; J gene: TRBJ2-6; V gene: TRBV5-1; clone size: -; CDR3 protein: CASSSTGPGANVLTF; CDR3 DNA: TGCGCCAGCAGCTCGACAGGGCCCGGGGCCAACGTCCTGACTTTC
D gene: TRBD1; J gene: TRBJ2-6; V gene: TRBV24-1; clone size: many; CDR3 protein: CATSDGQGAGANVLTF; CDR3 DNA: TGTGCCACCAGTGATGGACAGGGGGCTGGGGCCAACGTCCTGACTTTC
D gene: TRBD1; J gene: TRBJ2-7; V gene: TRBV6-1; clone size: many; CDR3 protein: CASRAGTATSSYEQYF; CDR3 DNA: TGTGCCAGCAGGGCAGGGACAGCCACGAGCTCCTACGAGCAGTACTTC
D gene: -; J gene: TRBJ2-3; V gene: TRBV5-1; clone size: -; CDR3 protein: CASSLDLASSTDTQYF; CDR3 DNA: TGCGCCAGCAGCTTGGATTTGGCTAGCAGCACAGATACGCAGTATTTT
D gene: -; J gene: TRBJ1-2; V gene: TRBV7-9; clone size: few; CDR3 protein: CASSRLGETNGYTF; CDR3 DNA: TGTGCCAGCAGCCGCTTAGGTGAGACTAATGGCTACACCTTC
D gene: -; J gene: TRBJ2-7; V gene: TRBV7-9; clone size: -; CDR3 protein: CASSLDGTSEQYF; CDR3 DNA: TGTGCCAGCAGCTTAGACGGGACGAGCGAGCAGTACTTC
D gene: -; J gene: TRBJ1-4; V gene: TRBV6-1; clone size: many; CDR3 protein: CASSDRHAEKLFF; CDR3 DNA: TGTGCCAGCAGTGACAGGCATGCTGAAAAACTGTTTTTT
D gene: -; J gene: TRBJ1-3; V gene: TRBV12-3/TRBV12-4; clone size: -; CDR3 protein: CASSSQGSGNTIYF; CDR3 DNA: TGTGCCAGCAGTTCACAGGGTTCAGGAAACACCATATATTTT
D gene: -; J gene: TRBJ2-1; V gene: TRBV12-3/TRBV12-4; clone size: -; CDR3 protein: CASSRGGHEQFF; CDR3 DNA: TGTGCCAGCAGTAGAGGGGGACATGAGCAGTTCTTC
D gene: -; J gene: TRBJ2-7; V gene: TRBV19; clone size: -; CDR3 protein: CASSTLGGYEQYF; CDR3 DNA: TGTGCCAGTAGCACCCTCGGAGGCTACGAGCAGTACTTC
D gene: -; J gene: TRBJ1-1; V gene: TRBV14; clone size: few; CDR3 protein: CASSPPFRGNTEAFF; CDR3 DNA: TGTGCCAGCAGCCCCCCGTTCAGGGGAAACACTGAAGCTTTCTTT
D gene: TRBD1; J gene: TRBJ1-2; V gene: TRBV25-1; clone size: few; CDR3 protein: CASRGGQGKNYGYTF; CDR3 DNA: TGTGCCAGCAGGGGCGGACAGGGGAAAAACTATGGCTACACCTTC
D gene: -; J gene: TRBJ2-5; V gene: TRBV11-2; clone size: few; CDR3 protein: CASSLVWEEETQYF; CDR3 DNA: TGTGCCAGCAGCTTAGTATGGGAGGAGGAGACCCAGTACTTC
D gene: -; J gene: TRBJ2-1; V gene: TRBV15; clone size: -; CDR3 protein: CATSRDRTAYNEQFF; CDR3 DNA: TGTGCCACCAGCAGAGACCGGACGGCCTACAATGAGCAGTTCTTC
D gene: TRBD1; J gene: TRBJ1-4; V gene: TRBV6-1; clone size: few; CDR3 protein: CASSGTGGTNEKLFF; CDR3 DNA: TGTGCCAGCAGCGGGACAGGGGGAACTAATGAAAAACTGTTTTTT
D gene: TRBD1; J gene: TRBJ2-4; V gene: TRBV5-6; clone size: -; CDR3 protein: CASSQLGQGISIAKNIQYF; CDR3 DNA: TGTGCCAGCAGCCAGTTGGGACAGGGGATTTCTATAGCCAAAAACATTCAGTACTTC